Listed below are T cell receptor beta chains from one sample, sequenced in a study of CD8+ T cells in alopecia areata. Clones were read by immunoSEQ multiplex PCR, and TCRdb kept only the in-frame ones, dropping some. The table has over 150,000 clones, approximately 56% seen once. The sample consisted of CD4+ T cells sorted from blood, taken at week 4, from a patient treated with tofacitinib. These receptors were collected from a human donor with alopecia areata. Both conserved end residues are part of each CDR3. Each record gives: CDR3 DNA, CDR3 protein, clone size, J gene, V gene, D gene. A D gene is named only where the DNA matches it firmly. Clone size is not always given. Where it is, it says once, few, many or a class for expanded clones.

DNA: TGTGCCTGGAGTCCGACAGGGTGGGGAACTGAAGCTTTCTTT; CDR3: CAWSPTGWGTEAFF; size: NA; J: TRBJ1-1; V: TRBV30; D: TRBD1
DNA: TGTGCCAGCAGTGAACCAGGGGGCCGTCAGCCCCAGCATTTT; CDR3: CASSEPGGRQPQHF; size: NA; J: TRBJ1-5; V: TRBV25-1; D: TRBD1
DNA: TGCAGCGTTGAAGTCAGGAGCTATGGCTACACCTTC; CDR3: CSVEVRSYGYTF; size: NA; J: TRBJ1-2; V: TRBV29-1; D: NA
DNA: TGTGCCAGCAGCTTAGTTCCTTGGGAGGCCGAGCAGTACTTC; CDR3: CASSLVPWEAEQYF; size: NA; J: TRBJ2-7; V: TRBV7-2; D: NA
DNA: TGCAGCGTTGCAGCTAGCGGGAGAGGAGAGACCCAGTACTTC; CDR3: CSVAASGRGETQYF; size: NA; J: TRBJ2-5; V: TRBV29-1; D: TRBD2
DNA: TGTGCCAGCAGTTTAGGAAGCGGGAGAAGCGGGGAGCTGTTTTTT; CDR3: CASSLGSGRSGELFF; size: NA; J: TRBJ2-2; V: TRBV2; D: TRBD2
DNA: TGTGCCAGCAGCCCCCGGTACTCGAAAGAGACCCAGTACTTC; CDR3: CASSPRYSKETQYF; size: NA; J: TRBJ2-5; V: TRBV4-2; D: NA
DNA: TGCAGCCCGGTCACGGGACTAGCTGGGGGTGAGCAGTTCTTC; CDR3: CSPVTGLAGGEQFF; size: NA; J: TRBJ2-1; V: TRBV29-1; D: TRBD2
DNA: TGTGCCAGCAGCATTCTCAGAGAAGCTTTCTTT; CDR3: CASSILREAFF; size: NA; J: TRBJ1-1; V: TRBV13; D: NA
DNA: TGTGCCTGGTCCCGGGATCTTGCATCCTACGAGCAGTACTTC; CDR3: CAWSRDLASYEQYF; size: NA; J: TRBJ2-7; V: TRBV30; D: NA
DNA: TGCGCCAGCAGCCAGGGACTCGCCTCCTACGAGCAGTACTTC; CDR3: CASSQGLASYEQYF; size: NA; J: TRBJ2-7; V: TRBV5-1; D: NA
DNA: TGCAGCGTTGTAGGGCTGGCGACCACCGGGGAGCTGTTTTTT; CDR3: CSVVGLATTGELFF; size: NA; J: TRBJ2-2; V: TRBV29-1; D: NA
DNA: TGTGCCAGCAGCGGTATAGCGGGGGCCTACGAGCAGTACTTC; CDR3: CASSGIAGAYEQYF; size: NA; J: TRBJ2-7; V: TRBV5-5; D: TRBD2
DNA: TGTGCTAGTGGCCGGGACCTTGGGGCCGGGGAGCTGTTTTTT; CDR3: CASGRDLGAGELFF; size: few; J: TRBJ2-2; V: TRBV12-5; D: NA
DNA: TGTGCCAGCAGTGACGACGTTGGAAACACCATATATTTT; CDR3: CASSDDVGNTIYF; size: NA; J: TRBJ1-3; V: TRBV25-1; D: NA
DNA: TGTGCCAGCAGTCCCCGGACAGGGTTCACAGATACGCAGTATTTT; CDR3: CASSPRTGFTDTQYF; size: NA; J: TRBJ2-3; V: TRBV25-1; D: TRBD1
DNA: TGTGCCACCAGCCGAACAAGTAGCTGGGGGGACATTCAGTACTTC; CDR3: CATSRTSSWGDIQYF; size: once; J: TRBJ2-4; V: TRBV15; D: NA
DNA: TGCAGCGGAAGTAGACAGGGGGTAGGGAATGAGCAGTTCTTC; CDR3: CSGSRQGVGNEQFF; size: NA; J: TRBJ2-1; V: TRBV29-1; D: TRBD1
DNA: TGTGCCTGGAGTGTAATTGAGGGGCCGTACTTC; CDR3: CAWSVIEGPYF; size: NA; J: TRBJ2-7; V: TRBV30; D: NA
DNA: TGCAGCTCCGGAAGCGCCAACATTCAGTACTTC; CDR3: CSSGSANIQYF; size: few; J: TRBJ2-4; V: TRBV29-1; D: NA
DNA: TGCGCCAGCAGCTTGGGCAGGGATGAAAAACTGTTTTTT; CDR3: CASSLGRDEKLFF; size: NA; J: TRBJ1-4; V: TRBV5-1; D: NA
DNA: TGCAGCGTTGAAGGCCTTCCGGAACCAGATACGCAGTATTTT; CDR3: CSVEGLPEPDTQYF; size: NA; J: TRBJ2-3; V: TRBV29-1; D: NA
DNA: TGTGCCAGCAGCTTAGTCCTAGCCCAGTATCAGTATTTT; CDR3: CASSLVLAQYQYF; size: NA; J: TRBJ2-3; V: TRBV11-2; D: NA
DNA: TGTGCCAGCAGCGGAGGATGGACTAGCGGGGGAGATGAGCAGTTCTTC; CDR3: CASSGGWTSGGDEQFF; size: NA; J: TRBJ2-1; V: TRBV9; D: TRBD2
DNA: TGTGCCTGGAGAAGAGGTACGAAGACCCAGTACTTC; CDR3: CAWRRGTKTQYF; size: NA; J: TRBJ2-5; V: TRBV30; D: NA
DNA: TGCGCCAGCAGCCCCGGGGGCCGCCTTGGCTACACCTTC; CDR3: CASSPGGRLGYTF; size: many; J: TRBJ1-2; V: TRBV4-1; D: NA
DNA: TGTGCCAGCAGCCGGGACGGCGGTGGTGGCTACACCTTC; CDR3: CASSRDGGGGYTF; size: many; J: TRBJ1-2; V: TRBV7-9; D: NA
DNA: TGCGCCAGCAGTCACTTTCTGTGGGAGCAGTTCTTC; CDR3: CASSHFLWEQFF; size: NA; J: TRBJ2-1; V: TRBV23-1; D: NA
DNA: TGCAGCGTTGAACTTGGGACTAGCGGGAGGTCAGATACGCAGTATTTT; CDR3: CSVELGTSGRSDTQYF; size: NA; J: TRBJ2-3; V: TRBV29-1; D: TRBD2
DNA: TGTGCCAGTAAAGGGGCCAATGAGCAGTTCTTC; CDR3: CASKGANEQFF; size: few; J: TRBJ2-1; V: TRBV19; D: NA
DNA: TGTGCCAGCTCACCCTACCGGCAGGGCGTCCGCTCCTACAATGAGCAGTTCTTC; CDR3: CASSPYRQGVRSYNEQFF; size: NA; J: TRBJ2-1; V: TRBV18; D: NA
DNA: TGTGCCACCAGTACTAGCGGGAGATACGAGCAGTACTTC; CDR3: CATSTSGRYEQYF; size: NA; J: TRBJ2-7; V: TRBV15; D: TRBD2
DNA: TGCAGCGTTGAGTTGGCTGATACAAACACTGAAGCTTTCTTT; CDR3: CSVELADTNTEAFF; size: NA; J: TRBJ1-1; V: TRBV29-1; D: NA
DNA: TGTGCCAGCAGTTTCCGCGGGAGGGCGTCGGCGAATGAGCAGTTCTTC; CDR3: CASSFRGRASANEQFF; size: NA; J: TRBJ2-1; V: TRBV2; D: TRBD2
DNA: TGTGCCTGGAGTGTACGAGCTGGCTACACCTTC; CDR3: CAWSVRAGYTF; size: NA; J: TRBJ1-2; V: TRBV30; D: NA
DNA: TGTGCCAGCAGCTTAAGGACAGGGGGACTGAACACTGAAGCTTTCTTT; CDR3: CASSLRTGGLNTEAFF; size: NA; J: TRBJ1-1; V: TRBV7-6; D: TRBD1
DNA: TGCAGCGTTGTTGAGGGAGGCAATCAGCCCCAGCATTTT; CDR3: CSVVEGGNQPQHF; size: few; J: TRBJ1-5; V: TRBV29-1; D: NA
DNA: TGTGCCAGCAGCGGGGGTGGTGGGCCTGGTAAGCAGTACTTC; CDR3: CASSGGGGPGKQYF; size: NA; J: TRBJ2-7; V: TRBV9; D: NA
DNA: TGCGCCAGCAGCACCGGACAGGGGAACTATGGCTACACCTTC; CDR3: CASSTGQGNYGYTF; size: once; J: TRBJ1-2; V: TRBV5-1; D: TRBD1
DNA: TGTGCCTGGAGTGTAGGGATAGTAGCGGGAGGGCCTGATACGCAGTATTTT; CDR3: CAWSVGIVAGGPDTQYF; size: NA; J: TRBJ2-3; V: TRBV30; D: TRBD2
DNA: TGTGCCACTAAGGTTGGGGGCCGGGATGGCTACACCTTC; CDR3: CATKVGGRDGYTF; size: NA; J: TRBJ1-2; V: TRBV6-5; D: NA
DNA: TGTGCCAGTGGACAGGAAATGGTTTACAATGAGCAGTTCTTC; CDR3: CASGQEMVYNEQFF; size: NA; J: TRBJ2-1; V: TRBV19; D: TRBD1
DNA: TGTGCCTGGAGTGTACGGGGCAGAGCTACGGACTATGGCTACACCTTC; CDR3: CAWSVRGRATDYGYTF; size: NA; J: TRBJ1-2; V: TRBV30; D: NA
DNA: TGTGCCAGCAGTCCCGGAGGGACCCTCTCCTACAATGAGCAGTTCTTC; CDR3: CASSPGGTLSYNEQFF; size: many; J: TRBJ2-1; V: TRBV7-2; D: NA
DNA: TGTGCCTGGAGTGCGGGAGCGTTAGCTGAAAAACTGTTTTTT; CDR3: CAWSAGALAEKLFF; size: NA; J: TRBJ1-4; V: TRBV30; D: NA
DNA: TGCAGCGTTGTCGGGAGCACAGATACGCAGTATTTT; CDR3: CSVVGSTDTQYF; size: NA; J: TRBJ2-3; V: TRBV29-1; D: NA
DNA: TGTGCCATCAGTGACGGGGGGAGAAACATTCAGTACTTC; CDR3: CAISDGGRNIQYF; size: NA; J: TRBJ2-4; V: TRBV10-3; D: TRBD2
DNA: TGTGCCAGCAGCCGGGACAGTGGGGTAACCGGGGAGCTGTTTTTT; CDR3: CASSRDSGVTGELFF; size: many; J: TRBJ2-2; V: TRBV14; D: TRBD1
DNA: TGTGCCAGCAGCGTAAGGCGGCAGGGCTACGAGCAGTACTTC; CDR3: CASSVRRQGYEQYF; size: NA; J: TRBJ2-7; V: TRBV7-2; D: NA
DNA: TGTGCCAGCAGCCCTAGGACCAGGACAGATACGCAGTATTTT; CDR3: CASSPRTRTDTQYF; size: NA; J: TRBJ2-3; V: TRBV11-2; D: NA
DNA: TGCGCCAGCAGCTTGGAGGGGACAGGGGTCGCTGAAGCTTTCTTT; CDR3: CASSLEGTGVAEAFF; size: NA; J: TRBJ1-1; V: TRBV5-1; D: TRBD1
DNA: TGTGCCAGCAGCCCGGGGGCTAGCGGTCTGACAGATACGCAGTATTTT; CDR3: CASSPGASGLTDTQYF; size: few; J: TRBJ2-3; V: TRBV7-2; D: NA
DNA: TGTGCCAGCAGCTTACTGGGCGAGAGAAGGGAGACCCAGTACTTC; CDR3: CASSLLGERRETQYF; size: NA; J: TRBJ2-5; V: TRBV7-8; D: NA
DNA: TGTGCCAGCTCACCATCGGGACAGGGGATGGATTTGAACTATGGCTACACCTTC; CDR3: CASSPSGQGMDLNYGYTF; size: NA; J: TRBJ1-2; V: TRBV18; D: TRBD1
DNA: TGTGCCTCAAACCCGCGCTCTGGGGCCAACGTCCTGACTTTC; CDR3: CASNPRSGANVLTF; size: NA; J: TRBJ2-6; V: TRBV30; D: NA